This TCR beta chain appears in the sequencing data of a study of cytomegalovirus exposure and HLA in healthy donors. Generated by immunoSEQ multiplex PCR, the TCRdb table keeps only in-frame clones and is missing some. The sample holds tens of thousands of clones, 88% seen once. With 1 base removed from V and 1 base from J, the gap between germline ends came to 11 bases. This CDR3 has 15 residues. CDR1 SGHRS and CDR2 YFSETQ come from the germline V gene. The chain is built from TRBV5-1 and TRBJ2-5; perhaps TRBD1 as D (6 bases). The sample was PBMCs. The origin of this receptor is a woman aged 25 to 39 in good health and CMV-seronegative. Here the CDR3 reads CASSLRLDSQETQYF. CDR3 nucleotides: TGCGCCAGCAGCTTGCGCCTGGACAGCCAAGAGACCCAGTACTTC.